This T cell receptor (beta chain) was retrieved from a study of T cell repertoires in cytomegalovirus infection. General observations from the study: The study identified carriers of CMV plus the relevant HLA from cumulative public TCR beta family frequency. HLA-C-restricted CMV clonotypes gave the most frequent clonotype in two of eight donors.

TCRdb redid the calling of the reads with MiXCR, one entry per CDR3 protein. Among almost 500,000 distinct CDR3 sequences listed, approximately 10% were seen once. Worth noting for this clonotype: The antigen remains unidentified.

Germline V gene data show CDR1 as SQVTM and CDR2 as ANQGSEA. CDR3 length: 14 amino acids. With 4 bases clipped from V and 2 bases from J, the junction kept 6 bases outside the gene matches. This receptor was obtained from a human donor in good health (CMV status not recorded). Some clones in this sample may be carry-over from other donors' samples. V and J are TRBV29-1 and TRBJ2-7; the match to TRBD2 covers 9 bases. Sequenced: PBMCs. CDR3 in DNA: TGCAGCGTTGTGGCTAGCGGGGTTACCTACGAGCAGTACTTC. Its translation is CSVVASGVTYEQYF.